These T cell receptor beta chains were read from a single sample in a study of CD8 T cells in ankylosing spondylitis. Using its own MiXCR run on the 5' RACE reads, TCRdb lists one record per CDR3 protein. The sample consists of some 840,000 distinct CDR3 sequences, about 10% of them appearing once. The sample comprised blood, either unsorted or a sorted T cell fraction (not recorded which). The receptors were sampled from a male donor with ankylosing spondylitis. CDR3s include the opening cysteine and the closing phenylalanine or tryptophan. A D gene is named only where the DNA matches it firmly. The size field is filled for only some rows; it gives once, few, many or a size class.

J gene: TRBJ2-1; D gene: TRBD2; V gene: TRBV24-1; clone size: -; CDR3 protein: CATSDPKTSGSNEQFF; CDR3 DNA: TGTGCCACCAGTGACCCCAAGACTAGCGGGAGCAATGAGCAGTTCTTC
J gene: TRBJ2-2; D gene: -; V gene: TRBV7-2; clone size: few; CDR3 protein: CASRHNWGSGELFF; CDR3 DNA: TGTGCCAGCAGACATAACTGGGGGAGCGGGGAGCTGTTTTTT
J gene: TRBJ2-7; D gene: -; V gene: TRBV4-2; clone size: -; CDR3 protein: CASSQVLGLDASYEQYF; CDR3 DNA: TGTGCCAGCAGCCAAGTCCTCGGGTTGGACGCTTCCTACGAGCAGTACTTC
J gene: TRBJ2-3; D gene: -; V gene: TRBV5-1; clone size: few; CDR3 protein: CASKASGSTDTQYF; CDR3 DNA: TGCGCCAGCAAGGCTTCAGGTAGCACAGATACGCAGTATTTT
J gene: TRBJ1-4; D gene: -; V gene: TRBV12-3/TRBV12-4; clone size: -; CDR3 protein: CASSQGTMPEKLFF; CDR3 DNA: TGTGCCAGCAGCCAGGGGACAATGCCCGAAAAACTGTTTTTT
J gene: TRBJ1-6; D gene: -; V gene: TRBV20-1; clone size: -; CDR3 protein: CSALRWGSRVGRSPLHF; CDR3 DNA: TGCAGTGCTCTCAGGTGGGGGTCGAGGGTGGGACGGTCACCCCTCCACTTT
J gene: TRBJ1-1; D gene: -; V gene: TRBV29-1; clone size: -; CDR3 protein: CSVSWRARNTEAFF; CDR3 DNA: TGCAGCGTTAGCTGGAGGGCGCGGAACACTGAAGCTTTCTTT
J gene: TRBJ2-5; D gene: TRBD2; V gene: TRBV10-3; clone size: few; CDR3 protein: CAISEQTSTETQYF; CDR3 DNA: TGTGCCATCAGTGAACAGACTAGCACCGAGACCCAGTACTTC
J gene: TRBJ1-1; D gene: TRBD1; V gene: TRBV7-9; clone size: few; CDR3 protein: CASSRGRYGEAFF; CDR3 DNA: TGTGCCAGCAGCAGGGGGCGTTACGGTGAAGCTTTCTTT
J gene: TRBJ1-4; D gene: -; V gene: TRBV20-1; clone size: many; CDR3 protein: CSARDRRGDEKLFF; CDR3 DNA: TGCAGTGCTAGAGATAGGCGGGGTGATGAAAAACTGTTTTTT
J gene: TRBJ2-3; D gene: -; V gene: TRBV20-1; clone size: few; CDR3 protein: CSARAFGTTQYF; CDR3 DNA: TGCAGTGCTAGAGCATTCGGGACGACGCAGTATTTT
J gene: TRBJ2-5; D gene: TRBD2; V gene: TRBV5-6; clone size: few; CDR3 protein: CASSFYRLAASQETQYF; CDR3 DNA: TGTGCCAGCAGCTTTTATCGACTAGCAGCCTCTCAAGAGACCCAGTACTTC
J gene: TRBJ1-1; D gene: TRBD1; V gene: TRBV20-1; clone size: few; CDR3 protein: CSARDFSGTGARYTEAFF; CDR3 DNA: TGCAGTGCTAGAGATTTTTCTGGGACAGGGGCGCGGTACACTGAAGCTTTCTTT
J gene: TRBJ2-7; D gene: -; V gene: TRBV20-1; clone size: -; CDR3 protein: CSASHQAGDEQYF; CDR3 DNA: TGCAGTGCTAGTCACCAGGCCGGGGACGAGCAGTACTTC
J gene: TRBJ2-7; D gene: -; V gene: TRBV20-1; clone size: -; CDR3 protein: CSARDVVASYEQYF; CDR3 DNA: TGCAGTGCTAGAGACGTCGTTGCTAGTTACGAGCAGTACTTC
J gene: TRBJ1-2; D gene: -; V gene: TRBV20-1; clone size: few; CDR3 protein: CSARAGYGGTF; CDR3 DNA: TGCAGTGCTAGGGCGGGCTACGGGGGCACCTTC
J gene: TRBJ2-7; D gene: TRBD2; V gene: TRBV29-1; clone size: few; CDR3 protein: CSVGPRAGVYEQYF; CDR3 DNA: TGCAGCGTTGGTCCCCGAGCGGGAGTATACGAGCAGTACTTC
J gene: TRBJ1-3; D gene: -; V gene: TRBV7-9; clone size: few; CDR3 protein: CASSPRWLLNTIYF; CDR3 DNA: TGTGCCAGCAGCCCGCGGTGGCTCCTAAACACCATATATTTT
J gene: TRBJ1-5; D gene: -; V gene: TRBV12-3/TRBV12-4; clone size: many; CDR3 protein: CASSLRGRVGQPQHF; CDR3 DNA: TGTGCCAGCAGTTTAAGGGGCAGGGTAGGTCAGCCCCAGCATTTT
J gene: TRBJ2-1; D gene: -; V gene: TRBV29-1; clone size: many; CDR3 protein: CSVDGTTDEQFF; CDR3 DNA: TGCAGCGTTGATGGGACGACCGATGAGCAGTTCTTC
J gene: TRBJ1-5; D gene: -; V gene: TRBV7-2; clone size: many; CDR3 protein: CASSLAWGGNQPQHF; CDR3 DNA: TGTGCCAGCAGCTTAGCGTGGGGGGGCAATCAGCCCCAGCATTTT
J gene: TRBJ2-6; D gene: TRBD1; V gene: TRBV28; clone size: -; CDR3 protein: CASSFPVTGSGANVLTF; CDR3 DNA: TGTGCCAGCAGTTTTCCGGTGACAGGGTCAGGGGCCAACGTCCTGACTTTC
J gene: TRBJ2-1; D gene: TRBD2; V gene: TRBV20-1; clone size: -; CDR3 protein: CSATRLAGGPDEQFF; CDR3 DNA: TGCAGTGCTACCAGACTAGCGGGAGGGCCAGATGAGCAGTTCTTC
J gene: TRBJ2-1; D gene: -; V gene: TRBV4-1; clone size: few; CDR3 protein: CASRHGPSYNEQFF; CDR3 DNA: TGCGCCAGCAGGCACGGGCCTTCCTACAATGAGCAGTTCTTC
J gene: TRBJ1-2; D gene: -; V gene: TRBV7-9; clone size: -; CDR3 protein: CASSVPDGYTF; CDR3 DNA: TGTGCCAGCAGCGTTCCGGATGGCTACACCTTC
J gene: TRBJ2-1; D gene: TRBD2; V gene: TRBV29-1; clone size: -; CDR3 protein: CSADRGGGNEQFF; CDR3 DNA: TGCAGCGCAGACCGGGGGGGTGGGAATGAGCAGTTCTTC
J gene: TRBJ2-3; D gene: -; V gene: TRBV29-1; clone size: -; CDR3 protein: CSVVTGYRTDTQYF; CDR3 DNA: TGCAGCGTTGTAACAGGGTATCGCACAGATACGCAGTATTTT
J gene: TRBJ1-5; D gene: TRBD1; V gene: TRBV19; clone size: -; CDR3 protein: CASSRDSDQPQHF; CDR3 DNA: TGTGCCAGTAGTCGGGACAGTGATCAGCCCCAGCATTTT
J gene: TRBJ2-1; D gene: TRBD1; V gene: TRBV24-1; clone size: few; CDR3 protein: CATSGLKNRGSSYNEQFF; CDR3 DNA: TGTGCCACCAGTGGTTTAAAGAACAGGGGAAGCTCCTACAATGAGCAGTTCTTC
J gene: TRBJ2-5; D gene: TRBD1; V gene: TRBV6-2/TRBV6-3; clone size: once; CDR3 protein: CASSYLRTGLETQYF; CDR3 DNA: TGTGCCAGCAGTTACCTGAGGACAGGGTTAGAGACCCAGTACTTC
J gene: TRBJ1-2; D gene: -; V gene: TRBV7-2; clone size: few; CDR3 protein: CASSFGHTYYGYTF; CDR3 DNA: TGTGCCAGCAGCTTTGGGCATACCTACTATGGCTACACCTTC
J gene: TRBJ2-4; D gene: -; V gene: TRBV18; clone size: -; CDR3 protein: CASSPPSGRNIQYF; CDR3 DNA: TGTGCCAGCTCACCACCATCAGGGAGAAACATTCAGTACTTC
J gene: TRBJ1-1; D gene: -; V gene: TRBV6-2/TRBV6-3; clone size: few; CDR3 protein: CASSYQDGSEAFF; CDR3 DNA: TGTGCCAGCAGTTACCAGGACGGCTCTGAAGCTTTCTTT
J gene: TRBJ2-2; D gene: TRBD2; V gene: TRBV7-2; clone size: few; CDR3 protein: CASSLGAGGKTGELFF; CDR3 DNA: TGTGCCAGCAGCTTAGGGGCGGGGGGAAAAACCGGGGAGCTGTTTTTT
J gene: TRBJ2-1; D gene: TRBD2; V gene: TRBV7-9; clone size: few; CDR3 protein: CASSLTLAGVGNEQFF; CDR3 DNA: TGTGCCAGCAGCTTGACACTAGCGGGAGTTGGGAATGAGCAGTTCTTC
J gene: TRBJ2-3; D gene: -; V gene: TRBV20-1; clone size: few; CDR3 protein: CSANRVDGTDTQYF; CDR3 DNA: TGCAGTGCTAATCGCGTGGACGGCACAGATACGCAGTATTTT
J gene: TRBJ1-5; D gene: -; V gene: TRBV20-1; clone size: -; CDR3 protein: CSATGALHQPQHF; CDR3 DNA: TGCAGTGCTACCGGGGCGCTCCATCAGCCCCAGCATTTT
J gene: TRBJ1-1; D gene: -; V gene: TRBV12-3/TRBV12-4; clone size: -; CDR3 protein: CASSLGGRRVLNTEAFF; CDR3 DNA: TGTGCCAGCAGTTTAGGCGGGAGGAGAGTCTTGAACACTGAAGCTTTCTTT
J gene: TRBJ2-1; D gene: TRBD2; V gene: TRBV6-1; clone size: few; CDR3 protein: CASTVRGVSNEQFF; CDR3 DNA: TGTGCCAGCACCGTTCGGGGGGTTAGCAATGAGCAGTTCTTC
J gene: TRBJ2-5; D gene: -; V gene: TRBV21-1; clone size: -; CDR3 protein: CAGGERQETQYF; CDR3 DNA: TGTGCCGGGGGGGAGAGACAAGAGACCCAGTACTTC